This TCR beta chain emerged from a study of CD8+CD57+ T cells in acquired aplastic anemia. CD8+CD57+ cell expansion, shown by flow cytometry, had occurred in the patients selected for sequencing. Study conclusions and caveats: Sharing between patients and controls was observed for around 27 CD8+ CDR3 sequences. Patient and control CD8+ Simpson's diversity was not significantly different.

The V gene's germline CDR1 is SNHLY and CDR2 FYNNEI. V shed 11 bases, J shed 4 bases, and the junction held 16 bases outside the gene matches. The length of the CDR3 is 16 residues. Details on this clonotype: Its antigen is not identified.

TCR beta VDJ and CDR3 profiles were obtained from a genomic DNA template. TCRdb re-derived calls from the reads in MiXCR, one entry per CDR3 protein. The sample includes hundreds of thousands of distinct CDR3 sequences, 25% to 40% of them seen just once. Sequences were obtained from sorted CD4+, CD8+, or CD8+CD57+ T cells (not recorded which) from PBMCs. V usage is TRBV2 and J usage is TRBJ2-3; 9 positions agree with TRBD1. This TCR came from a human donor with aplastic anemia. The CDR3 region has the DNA TGTGCCCGCACCCACGCCCGGGACAGGGCTTCAGATACGCAGTATTTT. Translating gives CARTHARDRASDTQYF.